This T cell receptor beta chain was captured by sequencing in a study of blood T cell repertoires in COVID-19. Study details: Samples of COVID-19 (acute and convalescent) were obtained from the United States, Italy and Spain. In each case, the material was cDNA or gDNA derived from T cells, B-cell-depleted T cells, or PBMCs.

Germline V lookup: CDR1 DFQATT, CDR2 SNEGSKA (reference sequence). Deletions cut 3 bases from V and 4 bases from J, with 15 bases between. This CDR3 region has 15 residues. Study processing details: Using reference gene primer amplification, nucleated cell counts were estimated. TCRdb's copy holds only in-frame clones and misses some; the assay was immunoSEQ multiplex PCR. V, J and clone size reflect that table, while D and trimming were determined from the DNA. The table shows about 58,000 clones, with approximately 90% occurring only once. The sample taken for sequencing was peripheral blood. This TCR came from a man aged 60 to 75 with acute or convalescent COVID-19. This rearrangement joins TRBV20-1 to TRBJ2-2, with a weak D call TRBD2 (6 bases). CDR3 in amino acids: CSASPGTDSTGELFF. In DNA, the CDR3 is TGCAGTGCTAGTCCCGGGACTGATTCCACCGGGGAGCTGTTTTTT.